A selection of T cell receptor beta chains follows, all from one sample in a study of Graves' ophthalmopathy and Graves' hyperthyroidism. MiXCR, run by TCRdb on the multiplex PCR reads, gives a single entry per CDR3 protein. Seen here are about 210,000 distinct CDR3 sequences, under 30% observed once, and the top ten hold over 7.5%. Sequencing was done on a sample of peripheral blood. Receptors were obtained from a man in his fifties with Graves' ophthalmopathy. Both conserved end residues are part of each CDR3. D genes are given only for firm matches. Expanded clones get a size class; other rows say once, few or many, or leave the size out.

j_call v_call d_call clone_size cdr3_nt cdr3_aa
TRBJ1-1 TRBV6-2/TRBV6-3 NA NA TGTGCCAGCAGTTGGCCGGACAGCAAAGGAGTGAACACTGAAGCTTTCTTT CASSWPDSKGVNTEAFF
TRBJ2-7 TRBV6-1 NA once TGTGCCAGCAGTCCACTTTCAACGGAGCAGTACTTC CASSPLSTEQYF
TRBJ1-3 TRBV6-5 NA many TGTGCCAGCGGAGTCGGGGGGAGGGGAAACACCATATATTTT CASGVGGRGNTIYF
TRBJ2-7 TRBV12-3/TRBV12-4 NA many TGTGCCAGCAGCTCCTCAAGGGAGCAGTACTTC CASSSSREQYF
TRBJ1-1 TRBV12-3/TRBV12-4 TRBD1 many TGTGCCAGCAGCGTCGGACAGGGGACTGAAGCTTTCTTT CASSVGQGTEAFF
TRBJ2-5 TRBV12-3/TRBV12-4 TRBD2 many TGTGCCAGCAGTTTTGCCCTAGCGGAAGAGACCCAGTACTTC CASSFALAEETQYF
TRBJ1-2 TRBV10-3 NA many TGTGCCATCAGTGAGGGTACAGGGTACGGCTACACCTTC CAISEGTGYGYTF
TRBJ2-7 TRBV27 NA many TGTGCCAGCAGGGCAAAGGGGGCCTACGAGCAGTACTTC CASRAKGAYEQYF
TRBJ1-2 TRBV19 TRBD1 NA TGTGCCAGTACCCCACCAGGGGGCCGTAACTATGGCTACACCTTC CASTPPGGRNYGYTF
TRBJ2-2 TRBV6-1 TRBD1 NA TGTGCCGTCTCACCGGGACAGGGGTCCGGGGAGCTGTTTTTT CAVSPGQGSGELFF
TRBJ2-7 TRBV19 TRBD2 many TGTGCCAGTACCCCAGCGGGAGGCTTCGATAAATACGAGCAGTACTTC CASTPAGGFDKYEQYF
TRBJ2-2 TRBV19 NA NA TGTGCCAGTAGTATCGAGGGCTCCGGGGAGCTGTTTTTT CASSIEGSGELFF
TRBJ1-1 TRBV28 NA many TGTGCCAGCAGTTTAGGGAGGCTCAGGGTAGCTTTCTTT CASSLGRLRVAFF
TRBJ1-1 TRBV11-3 NA many TGTGCCAGCAGCGTCCACAGCACTGAAGCTTTCTTT CASSVHSTEAFF
TRBJ1-5 TRBV20-1 NA many TGCAGTGCTAGGGGGACGGCCGCCGTGCCCCAGCATTTT CSARGTAAVPQHF
TRBJ1-6 TRBV30 TRBD1 many TGTGCCTGGAGTGTATTACAGGGGAGCTCCTATAATTCACCCCTCCACTTT CAWSVLQGSSYNSPLHF
TRBJ1-1 TRBV20-1 NA NA TGCAGTGCCCAGGGGTACGGGGAGGGCACTGAAGCTTTCTTT CSAQGYGEGTEAFF
TRBJ2-2 TRBV5-6 NA many TGTGCCAGCAGCTCCCTCCTTAGACAGGAAGGATCGAACACCGGGGAGCTGTTTTTT CASSSLLRQEGSNTGELFF
TRBJ2-2 TRBV20-1 NA many TGCAGTGCTCCGGGACCTCAAACCACCGGGGAGCTGTTTTTT CSAPGPQTTGELFF
TRBJ1-1 TRBV7-9 NA many TGTGCCAGCAGCCGGACAGCTTCGAACACTGAAGCTTTCTTT CASSRTASNTEAFF
TRBJ2-2 TRBV24-1 NA many TGTGCCACCAGTGGGCCGGGAGCATCCGGGGAGCTGTTTTTT CATSGPGASGELFF
TRBJ2-7 TRBV10-2 TRBD2 many TGCGCCAGCAGTGCTGGAGGACTAGCATCCTACGGGCAGTACTTC CASSAGGLASYGQYF
TRBJ2-3 TRBV6-2/TRBV6-3 TRBD2 many TGTGCCAGCAGTTTTGGGAATAGCGGGAGTGGGTCAGATACGCAGTATTTT CASSFGNSGSGSDTQYF
TRBJ2-5 TRBV6-2/TRBV6-3 NA NA TGTGCCAGCAGCTCAGGATTCCGGGAGACCCAGTACTTC CASSSGFRETQYF
TRBJ2-7 TRBV5-5 TRBD2 many TGTGCCAGCAGCTCCGGGACTAGCGGGAGAGGGGGAACCTACGAGCAGTACTTC CASSSGTSGRGGTYEQYF
TRBJ1-5 TRBV27 NA many TGTGCCAGCAGTCCAATCCTGGGTGGGCCTAATCAGCCCCAGCATTTT CASSPILGGPNQPQHF
TRBJ2-7 TRBV6-1 NA many TGTGCCAGCACTCCTAGCCCACAGGGAGGTCCCGAGCAGTACTTC CASTPSPQGGPEQYF
TRBJ1-1 TRBV4-1 NA many TGCGCCAGCAGCATCGGCGCTGAAGCTTTCTTT CASSIGAEAFF
TRBJ2-7 TRBV28 TRBD1 NA TGTGCCAGCAACAGGGACAGGACCTCTTACGAGCAGTACTTC CASNRDRTSYEQYF
TRBJ1-5 TRBV28 NA many TGTGCCAGCAGTATAAGCGGAAAGGGTTACAATCAGCCCCAGCATTTT CASSISGKGYNQPQHF
TRBJ2-7 TRBV10-1 NA NA TGCGCCAGCCTCGAGAGGTCAGGTATTAGATACGAGCAGTACTTC CASLERSGIRYEQYF
TRBJ2-7 TRBV29-1 TRBD1 many TGCAGCGTTGAAGGGGACAGGGGCGACGGACGCTCCTACGAGCAGTACTTC CSVEGDRGDGRSYEQYF
TRBJ2-7 TRBV6-1 TRBD1 many TGTGCCAGCAGTCCAACAGGGGGCCTCGCCGAGCAGTACTTC CASSPTGGLAEQYF
TRBJ1-5 TRBV12-3/TRBV12-4 NA NA TGTGCCAGCAGTTTAGAGCGACGGTATAGCAATCAGCCCCAGCATTTT CASSLERRYSNQPQHF
TRBJ1-2 TRBV11-2 NA NA TGTGTCAGCGGACCCTCATGGGACTATGGCTACACCTTC CVSGPSWDYGYTF
TRBJ1-2 TRBV12-3/TRBV12-4 NA many TGTGCCAGCAGTTTAATCGCGGGACCCTTCTCAGGCTACACCTTC CASSLIAGPFSGYTF
TRBJ2-2 TRBV6-2/TRBV6-3 NA NA TGTGCCAGCAGTTATTGGAACGGGGAGCTGTTTTTT CASSYWNGELFF